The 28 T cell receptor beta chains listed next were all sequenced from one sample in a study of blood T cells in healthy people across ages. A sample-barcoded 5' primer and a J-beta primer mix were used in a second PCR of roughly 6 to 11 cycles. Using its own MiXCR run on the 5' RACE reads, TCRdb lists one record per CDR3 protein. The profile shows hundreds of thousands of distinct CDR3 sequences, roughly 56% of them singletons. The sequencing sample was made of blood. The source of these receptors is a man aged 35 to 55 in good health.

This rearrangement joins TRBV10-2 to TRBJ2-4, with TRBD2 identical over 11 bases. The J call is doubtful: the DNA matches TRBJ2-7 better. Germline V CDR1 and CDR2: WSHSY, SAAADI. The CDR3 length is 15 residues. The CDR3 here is CASSDTSGRFGEQYF. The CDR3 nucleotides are TGCGCCAGCAGTGATACTAGCGGGAGATTTGGCGAGCAGTACTTC.

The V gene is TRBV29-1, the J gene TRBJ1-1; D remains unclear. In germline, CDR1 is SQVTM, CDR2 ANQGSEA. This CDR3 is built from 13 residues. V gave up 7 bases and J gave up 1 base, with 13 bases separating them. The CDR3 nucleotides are TGCAGCGCCCTTGCCGGGAGGAACACTGAAGCTTTCTTT. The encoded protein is CSALAGRNTEAFF.

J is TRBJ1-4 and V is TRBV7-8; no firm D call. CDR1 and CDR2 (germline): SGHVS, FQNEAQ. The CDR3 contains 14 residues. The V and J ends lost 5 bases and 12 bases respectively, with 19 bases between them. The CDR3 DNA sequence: TGTGCCAGCAGCCCTGGACGAGGGCTTCGTGAACTGTTTTTT. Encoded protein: CASSPGRGLRELFF.

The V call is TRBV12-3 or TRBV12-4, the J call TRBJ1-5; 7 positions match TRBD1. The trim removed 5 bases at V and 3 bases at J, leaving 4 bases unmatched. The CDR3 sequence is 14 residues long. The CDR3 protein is CASSVGQLNQPQHF. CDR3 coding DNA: TGTGCCAGCAGTGTGGGACAGCTCAATCAGCCCCAGCATTTT.

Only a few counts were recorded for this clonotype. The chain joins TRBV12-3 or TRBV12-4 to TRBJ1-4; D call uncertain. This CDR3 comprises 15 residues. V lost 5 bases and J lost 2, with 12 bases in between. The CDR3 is CASSVGISTNEKLFF. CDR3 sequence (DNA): TGTGCCAGCAGTGTCGGGATTTCGACTAATGAAAAACTGTTTTTT.

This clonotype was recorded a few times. The CDR3, as DNA: TGCAGTGCTAGAGAAGAAGGACCAGGCTGGGAGCAGTACTTC. Protein product: CSAREEGPGWEQYF. This chain uses TRBV20-1 with TRBJ2-7, with no clear D. The CDR3 extends over 14 amino acids. Trimming pared 0 bases from V and 7 bases from J, leaving 16 bases between. From germline, CDR1 is DFQATT and CDR2 SNEGSKA (reference sequence).

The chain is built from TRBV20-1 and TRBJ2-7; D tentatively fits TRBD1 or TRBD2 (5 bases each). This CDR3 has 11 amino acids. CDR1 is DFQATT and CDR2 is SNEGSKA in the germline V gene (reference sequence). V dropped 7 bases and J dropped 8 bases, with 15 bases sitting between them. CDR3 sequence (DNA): TGCAGTGGTGGGACGAGCTGGAAGCAGTACTTC. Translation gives CSGGTSWKQYF.

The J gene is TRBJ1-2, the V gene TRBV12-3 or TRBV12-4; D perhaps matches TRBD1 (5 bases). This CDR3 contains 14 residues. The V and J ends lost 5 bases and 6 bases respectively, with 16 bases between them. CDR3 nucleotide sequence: TGTGCCAGCAGTAGAATGACAGAGCCAGATGGCTACACCTTC. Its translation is CASSRMTEPDGYTF.

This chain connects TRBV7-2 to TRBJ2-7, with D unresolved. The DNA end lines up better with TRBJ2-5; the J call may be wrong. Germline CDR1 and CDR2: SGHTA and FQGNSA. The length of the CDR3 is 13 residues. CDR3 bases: TGTGCCAGCAGCTTATTGCTCCGGGAGACCCAGTACTTC. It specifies CASSLLLRETQYF.

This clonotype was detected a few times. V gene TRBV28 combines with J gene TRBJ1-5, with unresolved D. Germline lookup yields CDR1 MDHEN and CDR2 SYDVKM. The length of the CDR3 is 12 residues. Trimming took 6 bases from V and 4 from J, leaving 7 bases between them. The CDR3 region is CASSAGNQPQHF. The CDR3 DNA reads TGTGCCAGCAGCGCCGGTAATCAGCCCCAGCATTTT.

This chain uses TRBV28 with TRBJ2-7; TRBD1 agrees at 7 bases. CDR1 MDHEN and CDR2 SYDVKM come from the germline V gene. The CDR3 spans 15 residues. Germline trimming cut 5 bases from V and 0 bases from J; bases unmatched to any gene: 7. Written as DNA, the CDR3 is TGTGCCAGCAGTCCCTACAGGGGAAGCTCCTACGAGCAGTACTTC. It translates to CASSPYRGSSYEQYF.

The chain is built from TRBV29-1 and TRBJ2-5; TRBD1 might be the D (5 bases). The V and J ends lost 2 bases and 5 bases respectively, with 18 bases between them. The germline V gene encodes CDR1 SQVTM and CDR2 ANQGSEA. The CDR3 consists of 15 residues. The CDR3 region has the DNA TGCAGCGTTGAAACTGGACAAAACAAGGGTGAGACCCAGTACTTC. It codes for CSVETGQNKGETQYF.

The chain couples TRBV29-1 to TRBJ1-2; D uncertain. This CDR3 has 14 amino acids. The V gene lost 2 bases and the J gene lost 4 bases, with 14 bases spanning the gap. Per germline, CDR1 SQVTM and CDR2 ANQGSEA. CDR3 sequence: CSVELADAGYGYTF. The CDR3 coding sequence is TGCAGCGTTGAACTGGCCGATGCTGGCTATGGCTACACCTTC.

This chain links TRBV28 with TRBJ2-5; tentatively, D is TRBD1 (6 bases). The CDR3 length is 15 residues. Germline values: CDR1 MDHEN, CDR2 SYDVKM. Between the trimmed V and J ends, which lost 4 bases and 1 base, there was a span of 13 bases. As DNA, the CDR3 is TGTGCCAGCAGTTCCACCCGACAGGCCCAAGAGACCCAGTACTTC. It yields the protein CASSSTRQAQETQYF.

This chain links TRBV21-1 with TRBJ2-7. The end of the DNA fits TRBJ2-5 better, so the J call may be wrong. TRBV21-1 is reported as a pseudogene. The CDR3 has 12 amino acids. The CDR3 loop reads CASSKSKETQYF. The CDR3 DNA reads TGTGCCAGCAGCAAATCTAAAGAGACCCAGTACTTC.

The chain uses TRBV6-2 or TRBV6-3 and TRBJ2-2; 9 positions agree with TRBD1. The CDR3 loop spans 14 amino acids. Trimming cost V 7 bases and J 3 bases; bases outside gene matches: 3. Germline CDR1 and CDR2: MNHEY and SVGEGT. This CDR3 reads CASTDRGDTGELFF. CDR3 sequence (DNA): TGTGCCAGCACCGACAGGGGGGACACCGGGGAGCTGTTTTTT.

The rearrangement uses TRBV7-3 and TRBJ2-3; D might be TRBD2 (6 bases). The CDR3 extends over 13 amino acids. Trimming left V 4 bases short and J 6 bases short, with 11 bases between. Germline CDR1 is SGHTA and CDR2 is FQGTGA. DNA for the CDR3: TGTGCCAGCAGCTACCTAGCGTTCGATACGCAGTATTTT. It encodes CASSYLAFDTQYF.

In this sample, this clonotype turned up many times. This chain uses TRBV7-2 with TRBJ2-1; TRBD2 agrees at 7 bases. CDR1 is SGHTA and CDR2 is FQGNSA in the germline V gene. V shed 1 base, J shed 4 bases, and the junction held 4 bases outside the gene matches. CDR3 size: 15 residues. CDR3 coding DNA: TGTGCCAGCAGCTTAGTCGCGGGGGTTTACAATGAGCAGTTCTTC. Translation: CASSLVAGVYNEQFF. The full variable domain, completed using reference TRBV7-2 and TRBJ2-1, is GAGVSQSPSNKVTEKGKDVELRCDPISGHTALYWYRQSLGQGLEFLIYFQGNSAPDKSGLPSDRFSAERTGGSVSTLTIQRTQQEDSAVYLCASSLVAGVYNEQFFGPGTRLTVL.

The CDR3 here is CASSRISGLTDTQYF. CDR3 DNA: TGTGCCAGCAGCCGCATCAGCGGTCTCACAGATACGCAGTATTTT. The chain joins TRBV12-3 or TRBV12-4 to TRBJ2-3; D is possibly TRBD2 (5 bases). The V and J ends lost 6 bases and 2 bases respectively, with 15 bases between them. The CDR3 runs 15 residues.

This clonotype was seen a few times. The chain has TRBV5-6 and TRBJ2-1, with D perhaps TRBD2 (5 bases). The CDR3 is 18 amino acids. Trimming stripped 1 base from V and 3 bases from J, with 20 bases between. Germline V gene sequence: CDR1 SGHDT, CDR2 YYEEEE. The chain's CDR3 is CASSLPPRGRVVYNEQFF. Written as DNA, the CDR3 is TGTGCCAGCAGCTTGCCCCCGAGAGGGCGGGTGGTCTACAATGAGCAGTTCTTC. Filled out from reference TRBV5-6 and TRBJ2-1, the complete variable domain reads DAGVTQSPTHLIKTRGQQVTLRCSPKSGHDTVSWYQQALGQGPQFIFQYYEEEERQRGNFPDRFSGHQFPNYSSELNVNALLLGDSALYLCASSLPPRGRVVYNEQFFGPGTRLTVL.

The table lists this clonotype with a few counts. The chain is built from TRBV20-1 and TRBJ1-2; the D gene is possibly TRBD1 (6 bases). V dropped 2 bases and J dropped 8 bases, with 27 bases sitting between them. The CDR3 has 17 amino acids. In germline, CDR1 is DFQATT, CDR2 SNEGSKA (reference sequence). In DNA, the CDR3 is TGCAGTGCTAGACCCAGGAACAAGTACAGGGTAGCGCGGGGCTACACCTTC. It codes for CSARPRNKYRVARGYTF.

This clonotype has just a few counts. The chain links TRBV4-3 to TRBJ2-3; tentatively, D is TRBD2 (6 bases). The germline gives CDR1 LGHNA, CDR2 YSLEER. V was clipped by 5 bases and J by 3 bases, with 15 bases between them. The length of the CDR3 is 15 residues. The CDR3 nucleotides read TGCGCCAGCAGCGAGGAGGGTACTACGACAGATACGCAGTATTTT. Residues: CASSEEGTTTDTQYF.

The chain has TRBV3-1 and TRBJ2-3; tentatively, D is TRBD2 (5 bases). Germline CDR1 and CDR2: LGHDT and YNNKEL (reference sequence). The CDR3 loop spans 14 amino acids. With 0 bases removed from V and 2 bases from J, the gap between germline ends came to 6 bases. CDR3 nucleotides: TGTGCCAGCAGCCAAGATAGCGACACAGATACGCAGTATTTT. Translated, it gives CASSQDSDTDTQYF.

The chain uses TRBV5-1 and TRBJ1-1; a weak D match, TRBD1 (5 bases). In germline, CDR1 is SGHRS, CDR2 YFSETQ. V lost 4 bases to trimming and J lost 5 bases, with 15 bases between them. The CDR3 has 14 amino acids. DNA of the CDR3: TGCGCCAGCAGCCCGCGGGGGTTTGGAACTGAAGCTTTCTTT. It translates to CASSPRGFGTEAFF.

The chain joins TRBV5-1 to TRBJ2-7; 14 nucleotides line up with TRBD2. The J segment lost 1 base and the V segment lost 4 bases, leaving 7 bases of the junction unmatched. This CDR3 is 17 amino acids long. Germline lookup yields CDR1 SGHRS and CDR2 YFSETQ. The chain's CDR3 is CASSTGTSGRLSYEQYF. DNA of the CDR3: TGCGCCAGCAGCACGGGGACTAGCGGGAGATTATCCTACGAGCAGTACTTC.

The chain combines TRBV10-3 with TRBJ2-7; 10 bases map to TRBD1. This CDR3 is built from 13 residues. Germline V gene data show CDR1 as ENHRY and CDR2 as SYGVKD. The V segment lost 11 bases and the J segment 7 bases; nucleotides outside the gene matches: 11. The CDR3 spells CAVGQGGRNEQYF. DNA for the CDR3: TGTGCCGTTGGACAGGGGGGACGTAATGAGCAGTACTTC.

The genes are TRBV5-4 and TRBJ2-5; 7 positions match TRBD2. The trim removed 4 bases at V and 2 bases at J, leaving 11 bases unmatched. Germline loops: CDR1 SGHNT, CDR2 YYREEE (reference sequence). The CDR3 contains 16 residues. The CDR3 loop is CASSPRGWGGQETQYF. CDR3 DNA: TGTGCCAGCAGCCCCAGAGGTTGGGGGGGACAAGAGACCCAGTACTTC.

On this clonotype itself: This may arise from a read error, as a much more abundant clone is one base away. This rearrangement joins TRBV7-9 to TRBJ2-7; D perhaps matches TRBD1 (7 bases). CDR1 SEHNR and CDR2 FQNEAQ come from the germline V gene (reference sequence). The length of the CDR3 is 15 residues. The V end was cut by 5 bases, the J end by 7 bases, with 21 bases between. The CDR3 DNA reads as TGTGCCAGCAGCCGCGGGACAGTAAAGTTCGAAGAGCAGTACTTC. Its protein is CASSRGTVKFEEQYF.